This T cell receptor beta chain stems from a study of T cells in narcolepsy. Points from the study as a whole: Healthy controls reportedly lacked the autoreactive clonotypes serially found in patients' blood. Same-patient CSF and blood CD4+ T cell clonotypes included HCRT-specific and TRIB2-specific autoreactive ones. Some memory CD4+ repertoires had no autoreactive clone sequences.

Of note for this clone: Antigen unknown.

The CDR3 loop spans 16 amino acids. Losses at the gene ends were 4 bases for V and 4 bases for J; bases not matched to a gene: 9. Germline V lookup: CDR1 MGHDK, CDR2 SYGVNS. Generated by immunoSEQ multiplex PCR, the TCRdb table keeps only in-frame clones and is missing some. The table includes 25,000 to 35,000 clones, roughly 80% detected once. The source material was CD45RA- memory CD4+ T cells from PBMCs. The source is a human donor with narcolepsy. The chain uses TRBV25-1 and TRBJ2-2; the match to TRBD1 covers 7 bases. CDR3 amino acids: CASSGGRGPGTGELFF. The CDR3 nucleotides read TGTGCCAGCAGTGGGGGAAGGGGGCCCGGCACCGGGGAGCTGTTTTTT.